A single sample is the source of the 12 T cell receptor beta chains below, sequenced in a study of blood T cell repertoires in COVID-19. The data were produced by immunoSEQ multiplex PCR, yet TCRdb's version contains in-frame clones alone and is incomplete. The sample yields about 150,000 clones, around 80% seen once. Sequenced sample: peripheral blood. These receptors were taken from a woman in her forties or fifties with acute or convalescent COVID-19.

The rearrangement joins TRBV12-5 to TRBJ2-7, with D possibly matching TRBD2 (6 bases). Germline V gives CDR1 LGHNT, CDR2 FRNRAP. Trimming cost V 8 bases and J 3 bases, with 17 bases left between them. This CDR3 is built from 14 residues. As DNA, the CDR3 is TGTGCTAGTCCTTCCCCGGGGGAGGACTACGAGCAGTACTTC. Its translation: CASPSPGEDYEQYF.

The chain employs TRBV6-2 or TRBV6-3 and TRBJ2-7; 10 bases are a match to TRBD2. The J segment lost 0 bases and the V segment lost 5 bases, leaving 4 bases of the junction unmatched. The CDR3 extends over 15 amino acids. Per germline, CDR1 MNHEY and CDR2 SVGEGT. The CDR3 loop is CASSDLAGVSYEQYF. The CDR3 nucleotides read TGTGCCAGCAGTGATCTAGCGGGAGTCTCCTACGAGCAGTACTTC.

The chain links TRBV19 to TRBJ2-2; 11 positions match TRBD2. Germline trimming cut 4 bases from V and 1 base from J; bases unmatched to any gene: 5. Germline values: CDR1 LNHDA, CDR2 SQIVND (reference sequence). The CDR3 is 17 amino acids. CDR3 sequence reads: CASSTSGGKMNTGELFF. The CDR3 region has the DNA TGTGCCAGTAGTACTAGCGGGGGGAAGATGAACACCGGGGAGCTGTTTTTT.

V is TRBV6-5 and J is TRBJ2-5; D is perhaps TRBD1 (5 bases). Trimming cost V 6 bases and J 3 bases, with 14 bases left between them. The CDR3 covers 14 residues. Germline CDR1 and CDR2: MNHEY and SVGAGI. CDR3 amino acids: CASRARVRKETQYF. As DNA, the CDR3 is TGTGCCAGCAGGGCCAGGGTACGGAAAGAGACCCAGTACTTC.

The chain joins TRBV5-6 to TRBJ2-3, with a possible D match to TRBD2 (6 bases). The V gene lost 2 bases and the J gene lost 4 bases, with 14 bases spanning the gap. Germline CDR1 is SGHDT and CDR2 is YYEEEE. The CDR3 spans 15 residues. CDR3 sequence reads: CASSFVLGGADTQYF. The CDR3 DNA follows: TGTGCCAGCAGCTTCGTGCTGGGAGGCGCAGATACGCAGTATTTT. Using reference TRBV5-6 and TRBJ2-3 for the parts outside the CDR3, the full variable domain is DAGVTQSPTHLIKTRGQQVTLRCSPKSGHDTVSWYQQALGQGPQFIFQYYEEEERQRGNFPDRFSGHQFPNYSSELNVNALLLGDSALYLCASSFVLGGADTQYFGPGTRLTVL.

A note on this clone: This sample includes further DNA sequences coding for the same CDR3. This chain links TRBV12-3 or TRBV12-4 with TRBJ1-5; the D gene is possibly TRBD1 (5 bases). CDR3 size: 13 residues. V was cut by 2 bases and J by 4 bases, with 6 bases left in between. CDR3 coding DNA: TGTGCCAGCAGTTTATCAGGGAATCAGCCCCAGCATTTT. It encodes CASSLSGNQPQHF.

The rearrangement uses TRBV6-5 and TRBJ2-1; unclear D gene. Germline V gene sequence: CDR1 MNHEY, CDR2 SVGAGI. The CDR3 extends over 13 amino acids. Trimming shortened V by 7 bases and J by 6 bases, and 13 bases separated the two germline ends. The CDR3 reads CASKDSGSNEQFF. Here the CDR3 DNA reads TGTGCCAGCAAAGATAGTGGTTCCAATGAGCAGTTCTTC.

The chain recombines TRBV28 with TRBJ1-2; 8 nucleotides match TRBD1. Germline V gene data show CDR1 as MDHEN and CDR2 as SYDVKM. The CDR3 has 17 residues. V was clipped by 1 base and J by 6 bases; unmatched bases: 13. The CDR3 protein is CASSLSPAGGEANGYTF. CDR3 nucleotide sequence: TGTGCCAGCAGTTTATCTCCTGCAGGGGGCGAAGCGAATGGCTACACCTTC.

The chain has TRBV6-5 and TRBJ1-3, with 8 bases that match TRBD1. The CDR3 has 14 amino acids. The J segment lost 8 bases and the V segment lost 4 bases, leaving 7 bases of the junction unmatched. The germline CDR1 and CDR2 sequences are MNHEY and SVGAGI. The DNA for the CDR3 is TGTGCCAGCAGTTCACAGGGGGGCATCGACACCATATATTTT. Translation gives CASSSQGGIDTIYF.

The V gene is TRBV7-3, the J gene TRBJ2-1; 7 positions agree with TRBD1. In germline, CDR1 is SGHTA, CDR2 FQGTGA. Trimming removed 4 bases from V and 6 bases from J; junction bases left unmatched: 9. The CDR3 extends over 15 amino acids. The CDR3 nucleotides are TGTGCCAGCAGCTACGGGACAGCCGTTATCAATGAGCAGTTCTTC. It codes for CASSYGTAVINEQFF.

This clone was seen more than once but under ten times. V usage is TRBV10-2 and J usage is TRBJ2-2; weak D call: TRBD1 (7 bases). Trimming took 3 bases from V and 0 from J, leaving 14 bases between them. Germline V lookup: CDR1 WSHSY, CDR2 SAAADI. This CDR3 contains 17 residues. The DNA for the CDR3 is TGCGCCAGCAGTGAAAGGGGCGGGACAGCGAACACCGGGGAGCTGTTTTTT. It yields the protein CASSERGGTANTGELFF.

The sample holds one count of this clone. The chain links TRBV5-1 to TRBJ2-7, with TRBD2 identical over 9 bases. CDR3 length: 17 residues. Trimming cost V 0 bases and J 5 bases; bases outside gene matches: 12. The V gene's germline CDR1 is SGHRS and CDR2 YFSETQ. CDR3 sequence reads: CASSLEGGRAFADEQYF. The CDR3 region has the DNA TGCGCCAGCAGCTTGGAAGGCGGGAGGGCCTTTGCTGACGAGCAGTACTTC.